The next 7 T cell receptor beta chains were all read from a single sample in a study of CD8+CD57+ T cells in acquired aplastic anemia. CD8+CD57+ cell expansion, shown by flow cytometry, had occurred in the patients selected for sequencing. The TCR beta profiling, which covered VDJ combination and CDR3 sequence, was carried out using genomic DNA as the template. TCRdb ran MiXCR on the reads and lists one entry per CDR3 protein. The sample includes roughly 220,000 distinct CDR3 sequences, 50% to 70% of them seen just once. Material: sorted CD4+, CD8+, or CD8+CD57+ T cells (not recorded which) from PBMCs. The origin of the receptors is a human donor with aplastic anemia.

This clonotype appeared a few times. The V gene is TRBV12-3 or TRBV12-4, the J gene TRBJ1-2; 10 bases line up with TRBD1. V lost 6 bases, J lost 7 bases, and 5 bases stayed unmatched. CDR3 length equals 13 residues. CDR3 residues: CASSAGTGVGYTF. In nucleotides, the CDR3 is TGTGCCAGCAGCGCCGGGACAGGGGTTGGCTACACCTTC.

CDR3 DNA sequence: TGTGCCAGTAGTATAGGGACAGGGCCTCAAGAGACCCAGTACTTC. As protein: CASSIGTGPQETQYF. The chain carries TRBV19 and TRBJ2-5; 8 bases are shared with TRBD1. The V gene end was trimmed by 1 base and the J gene end by 2 bases; junction bases not matched to a gene: 3. CDR3 size: 15 residues. The germline CDR1 and CDR2 sequences are LNHDA and SQIVND (reference sequence).

The CDR3 is CALSGAHNEQFF. The CDR3 region has the DNA TGTGCCCTTAGCGGGGCCCACAATGAGCAGTTCTTC. This chain uses TRBV9 with TRBJ2-1; 8 bases agree with TRBD2. The V gene's germline CDR1 is SGDLS and CDR2 YYNGEE. Losses at the gene ends were 10 bases for V and 5 bases for J; bases not matched to a gene: 5. CDR3 size: 12 residues. Together with reference TRBV9 and TRBJ2-1, the CDR3 gives the full variable domain: DSGVTQTPKHLITATGQRVTLRCSPRSGDLSVYWYQQSLDQGLQFLIQYYNGEERAKGNILERFSAQQFPDLHSELNLSSLELGDSALYFCALSGAHNEQFFGPGTRLTVL.

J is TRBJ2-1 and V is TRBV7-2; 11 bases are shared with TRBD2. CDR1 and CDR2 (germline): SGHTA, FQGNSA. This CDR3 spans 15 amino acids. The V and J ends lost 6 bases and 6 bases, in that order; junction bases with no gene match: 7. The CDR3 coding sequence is TGTGCCAGCAGAGGTAGCGGGAGGGCCGCCAATGAGCAGTTCTTC. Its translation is CASRGSGRAANEQFF.

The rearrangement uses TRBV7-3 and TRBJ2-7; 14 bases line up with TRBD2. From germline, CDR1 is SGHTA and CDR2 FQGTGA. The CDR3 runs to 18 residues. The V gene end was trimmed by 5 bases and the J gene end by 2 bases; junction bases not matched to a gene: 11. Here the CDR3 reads CASSGLAGGLGFTYEQYF. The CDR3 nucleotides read TGTGCCAGCAGCGGACTAGCGGGGGGTTTAGGGTTCACCTACGAGCAGTACTTC. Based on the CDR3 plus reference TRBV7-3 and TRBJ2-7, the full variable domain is GAGVSQTPSNKVTEKGKYVELRCDPISGHTALYWYRQSLGQGPEFLIYFQGTGAADDSGLPNDRFFAVRPEGSVSTLKIQRTERGDSAVYLCASSGLAGGLGFTYEQYFGPGTRLTVT.

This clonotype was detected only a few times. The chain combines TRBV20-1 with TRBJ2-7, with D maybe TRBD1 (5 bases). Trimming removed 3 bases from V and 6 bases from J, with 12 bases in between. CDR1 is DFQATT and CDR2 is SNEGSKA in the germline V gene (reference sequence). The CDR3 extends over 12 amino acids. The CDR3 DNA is TGCAGTGCTAGGCCAACAGGTGTCGAGCAGTACTTC. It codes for CSARPTGVEQYF.

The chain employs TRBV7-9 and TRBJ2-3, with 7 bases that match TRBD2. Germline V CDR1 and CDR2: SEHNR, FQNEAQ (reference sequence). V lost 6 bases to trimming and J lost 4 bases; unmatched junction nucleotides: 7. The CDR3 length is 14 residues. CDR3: CASRIGEGSDTQYF. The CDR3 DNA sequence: TGTGCCAGCAGGATTGGGGAGGGCTCAGATACGCAGTATTTT.